This TCR beta chain came from a study of cytomegalovirus exposure and HLA in healthy donors. Study-wide context: Early on, a data release was issued that held about 85 million unique TCRs from HLA-typed donors.

PCR employed 60 Vbeta and 13 Jbeta primers. Produced via immunoSEQ multiplex PCR; TCRdb's table is partial and in-frame only. The data hold approximately 81,000 clones, with more than 60% observed a single time. Study observations and caveats: Being indistinguishable, some V segments were excluded, TRBV6-2 and TRBV6-3 among them. Sequencing likely generated an artifact that appeared as a cluster of highly shared sequence variants.

This clone has more than one count but fewer than ten. Its cognate antigen is unknown. Different DNA sequences within this sample yield the same CDR3. Germline V lookup: CDR1 SGHTA, CDR2 FQGTGA. V lost 5 bases to trimming and J lost 1 base, with 8 bases between them. This CDR3 spans 13 amino acids. The receptor's source is a man aged 45 to 65 in good health and CMV-seropositive. The sequencing sample was made of PBMCs. The chain has TRBV7-3 and TRBJ1-1; D perhaps matches TRBD1 (6 bases). CDR3 in amino acids: CASSLTGNTEAFF. The CDR3 DNA reads as TGTGCCAGCAGCCTGACAGGGAACACTGAAGCTTTCTTT.